What follows describes a single TCR beta chain. The antigen is not known. Per-sample yields of isolated PBMCs were at least 6.5 million. Sample-barcoded 5' priming and a J-beta primer mix drove a second PCR of roughly 7 to 11 cycles. TCRdb processed the 5' RACE reads anew with MiXCR; each CDR3 protein has one entry. The sample holds over 1,500,000 distinct CDR3 sequences, roughly two fifths seen once. This entry belongs to a study of blood T cells in healthy people across ages. The study, taken as a whole, reports: CMV status of donors was not determined, possibly confounding expanded clonotype changes.

This CDR3 is 14 amino acids long. The V end lost 2 bases, the J end lost 6 bases, and 11 bases lay between the germline ends. Germline V lookup: CDR1 MNHNS, CDR2 SASEGT. The J gene is TRBJ2-1, the V gene TRBV6-1; D may be TRBD1 (6 bases). Input material: blood. The source of this sequence is a human donor in good health. The CDR3 here is CASSEFRGGNEQFF. The CDR3 nucleotides are TGTGCCAGCAGTGAATTTAGAGGGGGCAATGAGCAGTTCTTC.